These T cell receptor beta chains were read from a single sample in a study of early T cells in non-severe SARS-CoV-2 infection. TCRdb called the 5' RACE reads again in MiXCR, with one record for every CDR3 protein. The repertoire holds tens of thousands of distinct CDR3 sequences, with about 8.9% as singletons. What was sequenced was whole blood. These receptors came from an adult who was a healthcare worker with PCR-confirmed SARS-CoV-2 infection or an uninfected control (not recorded which). Each CDR3 is given with its conserved first and last residue. Fields, in order: V gene, J gene, CDR3 protein.

TRBV5-1	TRBJ2-7	CASSSADSYEQYF
TRBV12-3/TRBV12-4	TRBJ2-5	CASTTGKTQYF
TRBV20-1	TRBJ1-5	CSATQGWRNQPQHF
TRBV4-3	TRBJ2-1	CASSQDSWGDNEQFF
TRBV12-3/TRBV12-4	TRBJ1-2	CASSRRSYGYTF
TRBV19	TRBJ2-3	CASTFSGLRTDTQYF
TRBV18	TRBJ1-1	CASSPAGAQPEAFF
TRBV19	TRBJ2-7	CATSTYGGSEQYF
TRBV11-2	TRBJ2-1	CASSLDESSGRGDEQFF
TRBV6-1	TRBJ1-4	CASSDGWGEKLFF
TRBV6-2/TRBV6-3	TRBJ2-7	CASSRTGRVYEQYF
TRBV27	TRBJ2-2	CASSQGVPIRTGELFF
TRBV29-1	TRBJ2-3	CSVGEGADTQYF
TRBV28	TRBJ1-3	CASGTLVNTIYF
TRBV4-3	TRBJ2-2	CASSQDPGRGAGELFF
TRBV29-1	TRBJ2-1	CSVRSGKGEQFF
TRBV6-5	TRBJ2-7	CASSECGRCEQYF
TRBV20-1	TRBJ1-4	CSATAGTEKLFF
TRBV28	TRBJ2-7	CASTRPSGDYEQYF
TRBV9	TRBJ2-2	CASSARDRKNTGELFF
TRBV29-1	TRBJ2-5	CSVAPLPGLAGVRQETQYF
TRBV9	TRBJ2-1	CASSVVDWGNEQFF
TRBV29-1	TRBJ2-7	CSVVRDSDLDEQYF
TRBV10-3	TRBJ2-1	CAISESASGRAVRDEQFF
TRBV5-1	TRBJ2-7	CASRGTESYEQYF
TRBV12-3/TRBV12-4	TRBJ2-2	CASSFKGRGELFF
TRBV6-5	TRBJ2-7	CASEDRGNEQYF
TRBV24-1	TRBJ2-1	CATSEPDRGQNNEQFF
TRBV20-1	TRBJ1-2	CSPLTLDGYTF
TRBV9	TRBJ2-3	CASSRGFTDTQYF
TRBV24-1	TRBJ2-4	CATSASWDGKGRIQYF
TRBV7-3	TRBJ2-2	CASSLTDRGQRTGELFF
TRBV30	TRBJ1-1	CAWGTTRYTEAFF
TRBV6-4	TRBJ2-1	CASSPEEGIEQFF
TRBV24-1	TRBJ2-1	CATSETGTRGDNEQFF
TRBV20-1	TRBJ2-7	CSANAVLAEYEQYF
TRBV7-3	TRBJ2-1	CASGAGGPYNEQFF
TRBV2	TRBJ2-6	CASNTRRPLLLTF
TRBV28	TRBJ2-1	CASSLGSGEGAGETGQFF
TRBV24-1	TRBJ2-2	CATSDSRILAGELFF
TRBV2	TRBJ2-5	CASTSRETQYF
TRBV5-1	TRBJ2-7	CASSPSVQNGNYEQYF
TRBV27	TRBJ2-7	CASSFLRDFNEQYF
TRBV6-5	TRBJ2-1	CASMDQGRYNEQFF
TRBV4-1	TRBJ2-1	CASSQGKARAQNYYNEQFF
TRBV27	TRBJ1-4	CASSFRGTTNEKLFF
TRBV6-6	TRBJ2-6	CASSGRQVHSGANVLTF
TRBV2	TRBJ2-1	CASSGTGGTTDRDEQFF
TRBV27	TRBJ2-7	CASSFGTSGSIAYEQYF
TRBV7-2	TRBJ2-4	CASSLGPAKNIQYF